What follows describes a single T cell receptor (beta chain). Its target is unknown. The data originate from a study of cytomegalovirus exposure and HLA in healthy donors. Study overall: The 120 validation repertoires used the same platform as the roughly 670 first-cohort repertoires (as reported by a later analysis).

This CDR3 comprises 17 residues. The germline V gene encodes CDR1 LGHNA and CDR2 YSLEER. Trimming removed 3 bases at V and 8 bases at J, with 20 bases between. Generated by immunoSEQ multiplex PCR, the TCRdb table keeps only in-frame clones and is missing some. This table has tens of thousands of clones, 90% to 95% appearing once. Points from the study as a whole: The tendency of first-cohort TCR clusters to co-occur in the 90 to 150 validation repertoires was the finding of a later analysis. Reportedly, diagnosis of cytomegalovirus status by the classifier showed high specificity and sensitivity.

The chain links TRBV4-3 to TRBJ1-6, with D uncertain. This TCR was recovered from a woman aged 18-29 years in good health and CMV-seronegative. The sample comprised PBMCs. The CDR3 protein is CASSHYYPEVQDSPLHF. The CDR3 DNA sequence: TGCGCCAGCAGCCATTATTACCCCGAGGTGCAAGATTCACCCCTCCACTTT.